The T cell receptor (beta chain) described here comes from a study of glioma-infiltrating T cells after dendritic cell vaccination. Only in-frame clones appear in the TCRdb table, and some are missing; sequencing was by immunoSEQ multiplex PCR. The profile shows just under 60,000 clones, about 86% of them singletons. With V trimmed by 8 bases and J by 5 bases, 10 bases remained unmatched. This CDR3 is built from 14 residues. Germline assignment: CDR1 SNHLY and CDR2 FYNNEI. This clone was found a few times. Time point described: after dendritic cell vaccination, including at tumor progression/relapse. The sequencing here drew on blood, taken after dendritic cell vaccination. V is TRBV2 and J is TRBJ2-7; TRBD1 aligns across 9 bases. This TCR derives from a human donor with glioblastoma. The CDR3 DNA sequence: TGTGCCAGCCGTCGGTTACAGGGGGCTCACGAGCAGTACTTC. It specifies CASRRLQGAHEQYF.